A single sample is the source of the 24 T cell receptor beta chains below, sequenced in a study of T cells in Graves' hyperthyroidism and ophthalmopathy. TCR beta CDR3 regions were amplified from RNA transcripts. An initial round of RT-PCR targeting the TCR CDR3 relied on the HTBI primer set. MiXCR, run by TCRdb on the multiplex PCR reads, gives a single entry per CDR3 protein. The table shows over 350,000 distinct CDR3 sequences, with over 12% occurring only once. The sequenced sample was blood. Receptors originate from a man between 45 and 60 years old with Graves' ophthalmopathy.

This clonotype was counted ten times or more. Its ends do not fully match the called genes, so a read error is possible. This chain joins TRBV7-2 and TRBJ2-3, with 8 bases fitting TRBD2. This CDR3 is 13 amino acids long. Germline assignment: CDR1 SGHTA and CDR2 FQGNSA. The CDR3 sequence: CASSVAGPDTQYF. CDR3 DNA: TGTGCCAGCAGCGTAGCGGGGCCAGATACGCAGTATTTT. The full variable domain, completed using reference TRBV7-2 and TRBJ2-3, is GAGVSQSPSNKVTEKGKDVELRCDPISGHTALYWYRQSLGQGLEFLIYFQGNSAPDKSGLPSDRFSAERTGGSVSTLTIQRTQQEDSAVYLCASSVAGPDTQYFGPGTRLTVL.

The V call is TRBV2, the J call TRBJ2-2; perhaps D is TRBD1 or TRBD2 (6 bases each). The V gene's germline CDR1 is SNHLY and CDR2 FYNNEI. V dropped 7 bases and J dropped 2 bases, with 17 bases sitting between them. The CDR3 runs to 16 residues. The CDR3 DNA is TGTGCCAGCACACATCGGGGGCAAGGAAACACCGGGGAGCTGTTTTTT. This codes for CASTHRGQGNTGELFF.

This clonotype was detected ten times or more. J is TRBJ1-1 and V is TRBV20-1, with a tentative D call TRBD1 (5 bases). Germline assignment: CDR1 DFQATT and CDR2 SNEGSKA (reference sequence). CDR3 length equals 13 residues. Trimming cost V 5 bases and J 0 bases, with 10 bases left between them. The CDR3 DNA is TGCAGTGCTCAAACAGGAATGAACACTGAAGCTTTCTTT. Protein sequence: CSAQTGMNTEAFF.

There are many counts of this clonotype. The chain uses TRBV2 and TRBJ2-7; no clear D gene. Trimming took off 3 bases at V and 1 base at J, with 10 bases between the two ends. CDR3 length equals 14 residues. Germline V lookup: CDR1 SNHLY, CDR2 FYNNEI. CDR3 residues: CASSDALVSYEQYF. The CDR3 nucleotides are TGTGCCAGCAGTGACGCTCTAGTATCCTACGAGCAGTACTTC. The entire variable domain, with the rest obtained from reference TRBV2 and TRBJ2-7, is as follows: EPEVTQTPSHQVTQMGQEVILRCVPISNHLYFYWYRQILGQKVEFLVSFYNNEISEKSEIFDDQFSVERPDGSNFTLKIRSTKLEDSAMYFCASSDALVSYEQYFGPGTRLTVT.

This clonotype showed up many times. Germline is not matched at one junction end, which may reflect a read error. CDR3 coding DNA: TGTGCCAGCAGTGAAACGAAGACCGGGGAGCTGTTTTTT. It translates to CASSETKTGELFF. The rearrangement links TRBV6-1 to TRBJ2-2; D unresolved. The CDR3 is made up of 13 amino acids. Per the germline V gene, CDR1 is MNHNS and CDR2 is SASEGT.

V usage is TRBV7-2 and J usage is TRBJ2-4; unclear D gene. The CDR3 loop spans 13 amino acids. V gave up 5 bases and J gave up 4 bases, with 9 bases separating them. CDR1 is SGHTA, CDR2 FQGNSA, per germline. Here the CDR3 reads CASSEPSKNIQYF. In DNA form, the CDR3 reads TGTGCCAGCAGCGAACCAAGTAAAAACATTCAGTACTTC.

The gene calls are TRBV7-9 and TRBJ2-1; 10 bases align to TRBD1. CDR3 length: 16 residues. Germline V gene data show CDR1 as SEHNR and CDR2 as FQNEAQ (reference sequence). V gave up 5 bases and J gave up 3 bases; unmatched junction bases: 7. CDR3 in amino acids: CASSQMGQGRYNEQFF. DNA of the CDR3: TGTGCCAGCAGCCAAATGGGACAGGGGCGCTACAATGAGCAGTTCTTC.

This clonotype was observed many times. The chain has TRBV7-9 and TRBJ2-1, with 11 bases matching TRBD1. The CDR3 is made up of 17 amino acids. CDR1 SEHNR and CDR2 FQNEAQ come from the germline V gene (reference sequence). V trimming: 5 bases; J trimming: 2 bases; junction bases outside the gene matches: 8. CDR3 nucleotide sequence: TGTGCCAGCAGCCCCTTACCGGGACAGGGGGCCTACAATGAGCAGTTCTTC. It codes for CASSPLPGQGAYNEQFF.

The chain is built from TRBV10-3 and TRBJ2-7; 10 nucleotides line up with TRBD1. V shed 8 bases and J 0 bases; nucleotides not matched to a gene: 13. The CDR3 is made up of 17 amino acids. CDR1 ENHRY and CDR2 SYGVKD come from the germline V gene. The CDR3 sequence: CAISQGSGQGTSYEQYF. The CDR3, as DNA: TGTGCCATCTCCCAAGGGTCGGGACAGGGGACCTCCTACGAGCAGTACTTC.

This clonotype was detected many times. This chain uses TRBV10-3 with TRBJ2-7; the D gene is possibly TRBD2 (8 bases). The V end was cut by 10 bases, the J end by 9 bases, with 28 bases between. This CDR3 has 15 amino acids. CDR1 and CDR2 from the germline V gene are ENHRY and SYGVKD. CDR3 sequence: CATKGQPGGIRAQYF. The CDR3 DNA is TGTGCCACAAAGGGACAGCCGGGGGGGATCCGGGCGCAGTACTTC.

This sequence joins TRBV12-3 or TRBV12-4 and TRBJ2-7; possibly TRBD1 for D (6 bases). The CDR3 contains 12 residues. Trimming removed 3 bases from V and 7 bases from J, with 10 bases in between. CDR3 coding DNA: TGTGCCAGCAGTTTGGCACAGGGAGAGCAGTACTTC. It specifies CASSLAQGEQYF.

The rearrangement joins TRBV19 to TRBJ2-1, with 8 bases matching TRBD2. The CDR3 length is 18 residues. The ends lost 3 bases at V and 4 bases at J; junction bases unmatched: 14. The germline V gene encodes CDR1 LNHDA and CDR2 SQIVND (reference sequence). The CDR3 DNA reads TGTGCCAGTAGTATCCTCCCCCCTATTGAGCGGGGGTACAATGAGCAGTTCTTC. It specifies CASSILPPIERGYNEQFF.

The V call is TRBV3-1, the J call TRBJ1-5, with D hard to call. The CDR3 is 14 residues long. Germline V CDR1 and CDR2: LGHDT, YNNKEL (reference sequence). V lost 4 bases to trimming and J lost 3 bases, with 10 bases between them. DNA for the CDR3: TGTGCCAGCAGCCCCCGAAGGATCAATCAGCCCCAGCATTTT. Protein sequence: CASSPRRINQPQHF. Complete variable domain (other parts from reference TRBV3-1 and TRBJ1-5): DTAVSQTPKYLVTQMGNDKSIKCEQNLGHDTMYWYKQDSKKFLKIMFSYNNKELIINETVPNRFSPKSPDKAHLNLHINSLELGDSAVYFCASSPRRINQPQHFGDGTRLSIL.

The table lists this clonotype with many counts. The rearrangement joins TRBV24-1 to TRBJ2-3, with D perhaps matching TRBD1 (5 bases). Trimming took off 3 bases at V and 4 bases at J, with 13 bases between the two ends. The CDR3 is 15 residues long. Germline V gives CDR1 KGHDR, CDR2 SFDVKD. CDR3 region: CATSDQGSVADTQYF. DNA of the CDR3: TGTGCCACCAGTGATCAGGGCTCAGTCGCAGATACGCAGTATTTT.

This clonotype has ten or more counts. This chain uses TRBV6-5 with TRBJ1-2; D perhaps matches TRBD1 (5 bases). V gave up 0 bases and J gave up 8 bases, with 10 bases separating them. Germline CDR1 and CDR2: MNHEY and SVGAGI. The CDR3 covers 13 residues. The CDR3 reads CASSYSGTLGYTF. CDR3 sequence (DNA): TGTGCCAGCAGTTACTCCGGGACCCTCGGCTACACCTTC.

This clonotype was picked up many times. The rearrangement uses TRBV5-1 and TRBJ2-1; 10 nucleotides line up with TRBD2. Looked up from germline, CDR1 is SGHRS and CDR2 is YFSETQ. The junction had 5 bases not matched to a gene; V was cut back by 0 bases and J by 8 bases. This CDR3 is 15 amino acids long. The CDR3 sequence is CASSLVTSGLDEQFF. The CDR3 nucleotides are TGCGCCAGCAGCTTGGTGACTAGCGGGCTGGATGAGCAGTTCTTC.

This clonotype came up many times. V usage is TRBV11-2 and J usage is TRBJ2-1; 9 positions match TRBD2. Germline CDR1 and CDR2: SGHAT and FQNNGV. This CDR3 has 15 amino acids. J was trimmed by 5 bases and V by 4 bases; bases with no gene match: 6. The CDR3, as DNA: TGTGCCAGCAGCTCCAGCGGGGGGCGGAACAATGAGCAGTTCTTC. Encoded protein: CASSSSGGRNNEQFF.

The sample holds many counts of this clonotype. The CDR3 DNA reads as TGTGCCAGCATGTATGCAGGGAGGCACAATGAGCAGTTCTTC. Encoded protein: CASMYAGRHNEQFF. The rearrangement links TRBV28 to TRBJ2-1, with TRBD2 as a possible D gene (6 bases). Trimming took off 7 bases at V and 5 bases at J, with 15 bases between the two ends. Germline V gives CDR1 MDHEN, CDR2 SYDVKM. This CDR3 comprises 14 residues.

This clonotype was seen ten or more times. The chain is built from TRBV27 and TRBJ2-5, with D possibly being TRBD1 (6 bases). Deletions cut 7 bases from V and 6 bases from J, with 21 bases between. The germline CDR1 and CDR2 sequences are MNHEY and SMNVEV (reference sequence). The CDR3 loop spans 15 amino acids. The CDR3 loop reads CASTKQKDRAKTQYF. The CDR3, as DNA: TGTGCCAGCACCAAACAGAAGGACAGAGCCAAGACCCAGTACTTC.

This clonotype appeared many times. In DNA form, the CDR3 reads TGCAGTGCTAGAGATACTAGCGGGATGGTTTTAGATACGCAGTATTTT. This translates into CSARDTSGMVLDTQYF. The chain carries TRBV20-1 and TRBJ2-3; 10 nucleotides match TRBD2. CDR1 and CDR2 from the germline V gene are DFQATT and SNEGSKA (reference sequence). This CDR3 has 16 amino acids. With 0 bases clipped from V and 5 bases from J, the junction kept 8 bases outside the gene matches.

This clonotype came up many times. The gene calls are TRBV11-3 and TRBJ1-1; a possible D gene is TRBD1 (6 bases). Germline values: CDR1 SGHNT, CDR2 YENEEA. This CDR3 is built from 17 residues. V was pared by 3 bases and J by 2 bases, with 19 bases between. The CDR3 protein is CASSFSSGVGGNTEAFF. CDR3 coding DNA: TGTGCCAGCAGCTTTAGTTCGGGGGTAGGGGGAAACACTGAAGCTTTCTTT.

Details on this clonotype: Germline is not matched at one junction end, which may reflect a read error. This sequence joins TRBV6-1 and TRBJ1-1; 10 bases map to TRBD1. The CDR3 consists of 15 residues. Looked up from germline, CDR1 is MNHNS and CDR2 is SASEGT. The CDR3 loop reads CASSADRGMDTEALF. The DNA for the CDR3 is TGTGCCAGCAGTGCGGACAGGGGGATGGACACTGAAGCTCTCTTT.

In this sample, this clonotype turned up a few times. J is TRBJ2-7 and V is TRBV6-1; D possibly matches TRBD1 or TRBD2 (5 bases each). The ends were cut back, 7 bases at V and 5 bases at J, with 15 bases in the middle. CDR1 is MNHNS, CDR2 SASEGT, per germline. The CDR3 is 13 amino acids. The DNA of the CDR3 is TGTGCCAGCAACCTGCGTAGGGACGACGAGCAGTACTTC. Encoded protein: CASNLRRDDEQYF.

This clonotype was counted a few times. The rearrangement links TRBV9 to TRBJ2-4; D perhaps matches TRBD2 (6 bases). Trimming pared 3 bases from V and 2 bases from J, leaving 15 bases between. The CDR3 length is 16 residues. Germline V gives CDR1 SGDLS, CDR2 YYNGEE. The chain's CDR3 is CASSGGGGFSKNIQYF. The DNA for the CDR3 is TGTGCCAGCAGCGGGGGCGGAGGGTTTTCCAAAAACATTCAGTACTTC.